The clone carrying this T cell receptor (beta chain) has more than one count but fewer than ten. Seattle cases were enrolled at active infection and followed longitudinally. This sample stems from a study of blood T cell repertoires in COVID-19. The wider study: Samples came from the United States, Italy and Spain, spanning acute and convalescent COVID-19.

CDR1 is GTSNPN, CDR2 SVGIG, per germline (reference sequence). This CDR3 comprises 13 residues. The V gene lost 0 bases and the J gene lost 9 bases, with 15 bases spanning the gap. How the authors handled the data: Reference gene primer amplification gave estimated nucleated cell counts. TCRdb keeps only in-frame clones here, not all; method: immunoSEQ multiplex PCR. V, J and clone size were drawn from that table, and D and trimming were deduced from the DNA. The data contain hundreds of thousands of clones, approximately 80% of them seen just once; the ten biggest clones take up 6.5% to 8.5%. This clonotype was obtained from an elderly woman with COVID-19, enrolled during active disease. Sequencing was carried out using peripheral blood. The chain carries TRBV30 and TRBJ2-7, with D maybe TRBD2 (6 bases). The CDR3 DNA sequence: TGTGCCTGGAGTGTATTAGCGGTTGGTGGGCAGTACTTC. It encodes CAWSVLAVGGQYF.